The 25 T cell receptor beta chains given below trace back to one sample, sequenced in a study of ipilimumab plus nivolumab after autologous stem cell transplantation. Here immunoSEQ multiplex PCR was the method, and the copy in TCRdb shows in-frame clones only, minus some. The sample carries some 87,000 clones, 83% recorded once. The sample was PBMCs, taken in a trial of ipilimumab plus nivolumab as post-transplant consolidation. The receptors were sampled from a male donor with diffuse large B-cell lymphoma.

This chain connects TRBV5-6 to TRBJ1-2; D not resolved. Germline V gives CDR1 SGHDT, CDR2 YYEEEE. The length of the CDR3 is 15 residues. Trimming took 3 bases from V and 8 from J, leaving 20 bases between them. DNA of the CDR3: TGTGCCAGCAGCTCACCAGAAACGAGGACCCTCGGCTACACCTTC. It codes for CASSSPETRTLGYTF.

The chain employs TRBV29-1 and TRBJ2-1; 7 bases are shared with TRBD2. The CDR3 is made up of 14 amino acids. Germline V gene sequence: CDR1 SQVTM, CDR2 ANQGSEA. The J segment lost 4 bases and the V segment lost 2 bases, leaving 5 bases of the junction unmatched. CDR3 sequence: CSVEKAGIYNEQFF. CDR3 nucleotide sequence: TGCAGCGTTGAAAAAGCGGGGATTTACAATGAGCAGTTCTTC.

This clone has just one count. The chain uses TRBV2 and TRBJ1-2; 10 positions agree with TRBD1. Germline loops: CDR1 SNHLY, CDR2 FYNNEI. Trimming at V came to 6 bases and at J to 8 bases, leaving 6 bases not matched to a gene. The CDR3 consists of 13 residues. CDR3 region: CASRGTGVGGYTF. The DNA for the CDR3 is TGTGCCAGCAGGGGGACAGGGGTTGGCGGCTACACCTTC.

The table lists this clone with a count of one. The chain uses TRBV14 and TRBJ2-1; TRBD2 is a possible D gene (6 bases). This CDR3 comprises 16 residues. Germline loops: CDR1 SGHDN, CDR2 FVKESK. Trimming pared 4 bases from V and 4 bases from J, leaving 17 bases between. The CDR3 nucleotides are TGTGCCAGCAGCCCGCTGGGGTGGGGAGGTTACAATGAGCAGTTCTTC. This sequence encodes CASSPLGWGGYNEQFF.

This chain joins TRBV6-5 and TRBJ1-1; D is undetermined. V lost 5 bases to trimming and J lost 5 bases, with 12 bases between them. CDR3 size: 13 residues. Germline CDR1 is MNHEY and CDR2 is SVGAGI. The CDR3 coding sequence is TGTGCCAGCAGTCTACCCAGGCAGACTGAAGCTTTCTTT. Its protein is CASSLPRQTEAFF.

The rearrangement uses TRBV4-3 and TRBJ1-3; D gene uncertain. Between the trimmed V and J ends, which lost 0 bases and 7 bases, there was a span of 10 bases. The CDR3 length is 14 residues. The germline V gene has CDR1 LGHNA and CDR2 YSLEER. In DNA form, the CDR3 reads TGCGCCAGCAGCCAAGAACAGCTCTGGAACACCATATATTTT. Amino acid sequence: CASSQEQLWNTIYF.

This clone was observed a handful of times. The V gene is TRBV7-2, the J gene TRBJ2-3; perhaps TRBD1 as D (6 bases). Trimming stripped 5 bases from V and 0 bases from J, with 9 bases between. The CDR3 extends over 14 amino acids. Per the germline V gene, CDR1 is SGHTA and CDR2 is FQGNSA. The chain's CDR3 is CASSPDSSTDTQYF. As DNA, the CDR3 is TGTGCCAGCAGCCCGGACAGTAGCACAGATACGCAGTATTTT.

This rearrangement joins TRBV7-2 to TRBJ2-6; D perhaps matches TRBD2 (5 bases). Germline CDR1 SGHTA, CDR2 FQGNSA. Trimming shortened V by 5 bases and J by 4 bases, and 9 bases separated the two germline ends. The CDR3 runs to 14 residues. In DNA, the CDR3 is TGTGCCAGCAGCCCCGCGGGCGGGGCCAACGTCCTGACTTTC. This sequence encodes CASSPAGGANVLTF. The entire variable domain, with the rest obtained from reference TRBV7-2 and TRBJ2-6, is as follows: GAGVSQSPSNKVTEKGKDVELRCDPISGHTALYWYRQSLGQGLEFLIYFQGNSAPDKSGLPSDRFSAERTGGSVSTLTIQRTQQEDSAVYLCASSPAGGANVLTFGAGSRLTVL.

V is TRBV19 and J is TRBJ1-2, with D uncertain. Germline values: CDR1 LNHDA, CDR2 SQIVND (reference sequence). With 3 bases removed from V and 6 bases from J, the gap between germline ends came to 14 bases. The CDR3 spans 14 residues. The CDR3 nucleotides read TGTGCCAGTAGTATCGACCCTCAACTCAATGGCTACACCTTC. Amino acids: CASSIDPQLNGYTF.

This chain links TRBV9 with TRBJ2-6; tentative D call: TRBD1 (5 bases). From germline, CDR1 is SGDLS and CDR2 YYNGEE. V was shortened by 4 bases and J by 4 bases, with 15 bases between the two germline ends. The CDR3 loop spans 16 amino acids. The CDR3 nucleotides read TGTGCCAGCAGCATAAGGGGCCCTGGGGGGGCCAACGTCCTGACTTTC. Encoded protein: CASSIRGPGGANVLTF.

This chain joins TRBV29-1 and TRBJ1-4; 7 bases map to TRBD1. This CDR3 contains 14 residues. CDR1 and CDR2 (germline): SQVTM, ANQGSEA. The trim removed 5 bases at V and 3 bases at J, leaving 6 bases unmatched. CDR3 nucleotides: TGCAGCGTTCAGGGGCAGGGGGCTAATGAAAAACTGTTTTTT. Protein product: CSVQGQGANEKLFF.

V usage is TRBV7-9 and J usage is TRBJ1-2; D uncertain. The length of the CDR3 is 14 residues. The V gene's germline CDR1 is SEHNR and CDR2 FQNEAQ (reference sequence). Trimming removed 4 bases from V and 6 bases from J, with 15 bases in between. The CDR3 reads CASSSPRGRDGYTF. CDR3 nucleotide sequence: TGTGCCAGCAGCTCGCCGAGAGGGCGGGATGGCTACACCTTC.

This sequence joins TRBV7-8 and TRBJ2-5; D possibly corresponds to TRBD2 (7 bases). Germline V gene sequence: CDR1 SGHVS, CDR2 FQNEAQ. The CDR3 totals 15 residues. Trimming stripped 5 bases from V and 5 bases from J, with 18 bases between. CDR3 coding DNA: TGTGCCAGCAGCGCTCTGGCGGGGGCGGGGGAGACCCAGTACTTC. Translated, it gives CASSALAGAGETQYF.

This chain links TRBV2 with TRBJ1-6; 9 bases map to TRBD1. V shed 6 bases and J 13 bases; nucleotides not matched to a gene: 10. The germline gives CDR1 SNHLY, CDR2 FYNNEI. The CDR3 has 14 residues. For the CDR3, the DNA is TGTGCCAGCAGATTAACCCCGGGACAGGGCCCCCTCCACTTT. Protein sequence: CASRLTPGQGPLHF.

This chain links TRBV10-2 with TRBJ2-3, with 9 bases matching TRBD1. The CDR3 consists of 14 residues. The trim removed 2 bases at V and 6 bases at J, leaving 3 bases unmatched. Per the germline V gene, CDR1 is WSHSY and CDR2 is SAAADI. This chain's CDR3 is CASSETGGLDTQYF. The CDR3 nucleotides read TGCGCCAGCAGTGAGACAGGGGGCCTGGATACGCAGTATTTT.

V gene TRBV7-3 combines with J gene TRBJ1-1; D is ambiguous. The CDR3 runs 13 residues. V was cut by 4 bases and J by 3 bases, with 9 bases left in between. From germline, CDR1 is SGHTA and CDR2 FQGTGA. The CDR3 loop reads CASSSYTDTEAFF. The CDR3 coding sequence is TGTGCCAGCAGCTCCTACACGGACACTGAAGCTTTCTTT. Full variable domain (missing parts from reference TRBV7-3 and TRBJ1-1): GAGVSQTPSNKVTEKGKYVELRCDPISGHTALYWYRQSLGQGPEFLIYFQGTGAADDSGLPNDRFFAVRPEGSVSTLKIQRTERGDSAVYLCASSSYTDTEAFFGQGTRLTVV.

The rearrangement joins TRBV19 to TRBJ2-7; 8 bases agree with TRBD1. The trim removed 2 bases at V and 7 bases at J, leaving 4 bases unmatched. Germline CDR1 and CDR2: LNHDA and SQIVND (reference sequence). The CDR3 contains 13 residues. The CDR3 is CASSITTGDEQYF. The CDR3 coding sequence is TGTGCCAGTAGTATAACGACAGGGGATGAGCAGTACTTC. Looking up the rest from reference TRBV19 and TRBJ2-7 gives the full variable domain: DGGITQSPKYLFRKEGQNVTLSCEQNLNHDAMYWYRQDPGQGLRLIYYSQIVNDFQKGDIAEGYSVSREKKESFPLTVTSAQKNPTAFYLCASSITTGDEQYFGPGTRLTVT.

This sequence joins TRBV6-6 and TRBJ1-2; 7 bases are shared with TRBD1. Looked up from germline, CDR1 is MNHNY and CDR2 is SVGAGI (reference sequence). The CDR3 covers 12 residues. With 8 bases clipped from V and 6 bases from J, the junction kept 6 bases outside the gene matches. The CDR3: CASFAGGNGYTF. The CDR3 region has the DNA TGTGCCAGCTTCGCAGGGGGGAATGGCTACACCTTC.

The rearrangement joins TRBV19 to TRBJ2-2; 8 bases are shared with TRBD2. Germline values: CDR1 LNHDA, CDR2 SQIVND (reference sequence). V shed 3 bases, J shed 7 bases, and the junction held 10 bases outside the gene matches. The CDR3 covers 16 residues. The CDR3 spells CASSIPGRAPNGELFF. In DNA, the CDR3 is TGTGCCAGTAGTATTCCCGGGAGGGCCCCTAACGGGGAGCTGTTTTTT.

This clone showed up just once. The rearrangement uses TRBV7-2 and TRBJ2-1, with D possibly matching TRBD2 (5 bases). V lost 2 bases to trimming and J lost 6 bases, with 17 bases between them. Germline lookup yields CDR1 SGHTA and CDR2 FQGNSA. CDR3 length equals 16 residues. CDR3 protein: CASSLSSGVGSNEQFF. In DNA, the CDR3 is TGTGCCAGCAGCTTAAGTTCCGGGGTGGGGAGCAATGAGCAGTTCTTC.

This clone was found once. The chain is built from TRBV2 and TRBJ1-1, with D perhaps matching TRBD1 (6 bases). The CDR3 contains 13 residues. Trimming took off 4 bases at V and 4 bases at J, with 10 bases between the two ends. Germline CDR1 SNHLY, CDR2 FYNNEI. CDR3 protein: CASSGRGATEAFF. DNA of the CDR3: TGTGCCAGCAGTGGCAGGGGAGCCACTGAAGCTTTCTTT.

This chain links TRBV2 with TRBJ2-3; D unclear. This CDR3 spans 15 amino acids. Germline values: CDR1 SNHLY, CDR2 FYNNEI. The ends were cut back, 0 bases at V and 0 bases at J, with 7 bases in the middle. CDR3 amino acids: CASSEARPSTDTQYF. In nucleotides, the CDR3 is TGTGCCAGCAGTGAAGCACGCCCAAGCACAGATACGCAGTATTTT.

J is TRBJ2-5 and V is TRBV29-1, with 7 bases fitting TRBD1. The junction had 9 bases not matched to a gene; V was cut back by 7 bases and J by 1 base. CDR1 is SQVTM and CDR2 is ANQGSEA in the germline V gene. CDR3 length equals 14 residues. The CDR3, as DNA: TGCAGCGAATGGAAAGGACAGGCCCAAGAGACCCAGTACTTC. Its translation: CSEWKGQAQETQYF.

The chain employs TRBV18 and TRBJ2-3; the D gene is possibly TRBD2 (6 bases). CDR3 length: 14 residues. V lost 4 bases to trimming and J lost 2 bases, with 10 bases between them. CDR1 and CDR2 (germline): KGHSH, LQKENI. In DNA form, the CDR3 reads TGTGCCAGCTCACGGGACTCCCCCACAGATACGCAGTATTTT. Translation gives CASSRDSPTDTQYF. The full variable domain, completed using reference TRBV18 and TRBJ2-3, is NAGVMQNPRHLVRRRGQEARLRCSPMKGHSHVYWYRQLPEEGLKFMVYLQKENIIDESGMPKERFSAEFPKEGPSILRIQQVVRGDSAAYFCASSRDSPTDTQYFGPGTRLTVL.

This clone appeared a single time. The CDR3 reads CASSFGTQETQYF. In DNA, the CDR3 is TGTGCCAGCAGCTTCGGGACTCAAGAGACCCAGTACTTC. This chain connects TRBV11-3 to TRBJ2-5, with D perhaps TRBD2 (6 bases). The germline V gene encodes CDR1 SGHNT and CDR2 YENEEA. Trimming shortened V by 3 bases and J by 2 bases, and 7 bases separated the two germline ends. CDR3 size: 13 residues.